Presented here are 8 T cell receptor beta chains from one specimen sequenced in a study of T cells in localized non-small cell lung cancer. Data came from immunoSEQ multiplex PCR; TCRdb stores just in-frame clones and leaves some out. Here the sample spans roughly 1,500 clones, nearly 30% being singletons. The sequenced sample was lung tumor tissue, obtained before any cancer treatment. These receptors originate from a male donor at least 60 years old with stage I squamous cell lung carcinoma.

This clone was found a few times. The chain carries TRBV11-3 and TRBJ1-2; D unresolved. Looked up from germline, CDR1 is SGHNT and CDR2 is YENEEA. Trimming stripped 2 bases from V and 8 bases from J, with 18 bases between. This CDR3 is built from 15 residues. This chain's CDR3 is CASSLNQRPGFGYTF. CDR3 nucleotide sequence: TGTGCCAGCAGCTTAAATCAAAGACCCGGGTTCGGCTACACCTTC. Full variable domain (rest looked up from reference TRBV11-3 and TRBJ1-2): EAGVVQSPRYKIIEKKQPVAFWCNPISGHNTLYWYLQNLGQGPELLIRYENEEAVDDSQLPKDRFSAERLKGVDSTLKIQPAELGDSAVYLCASSLNQRPGFGYTFGSGTRLTVV.

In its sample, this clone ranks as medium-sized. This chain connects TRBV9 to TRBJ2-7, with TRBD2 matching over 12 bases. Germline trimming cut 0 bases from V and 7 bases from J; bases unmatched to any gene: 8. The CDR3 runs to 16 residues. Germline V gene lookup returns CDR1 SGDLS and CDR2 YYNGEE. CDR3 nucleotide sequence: TGTGCCAGCAGCGTAGGGGAGACTAGCGGGAGAGAAGAGCAGTACTTC. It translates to CASSVGETSGREEQYF.

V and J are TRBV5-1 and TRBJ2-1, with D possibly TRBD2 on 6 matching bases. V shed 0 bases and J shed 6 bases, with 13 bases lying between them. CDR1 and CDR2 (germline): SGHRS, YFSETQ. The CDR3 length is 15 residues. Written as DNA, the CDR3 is TGCGCCAGCAGCTTGGAGGGGACTCCCCGCAATGAGCAGTTCTTC. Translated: CASSLEGTPRNEQFF.

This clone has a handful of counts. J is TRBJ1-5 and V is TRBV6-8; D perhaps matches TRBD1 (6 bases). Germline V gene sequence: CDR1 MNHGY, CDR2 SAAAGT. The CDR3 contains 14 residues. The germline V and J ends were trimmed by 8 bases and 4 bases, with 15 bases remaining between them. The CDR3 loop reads CASSPGGGNQPQHF. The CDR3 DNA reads TGTGCCAGCTCCCCGGGGGGCGGTAATCAGCCCCAGCATTTT.

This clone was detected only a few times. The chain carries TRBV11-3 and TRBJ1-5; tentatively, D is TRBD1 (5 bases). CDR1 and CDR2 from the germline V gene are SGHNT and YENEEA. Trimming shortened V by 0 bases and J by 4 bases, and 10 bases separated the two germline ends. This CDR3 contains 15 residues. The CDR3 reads CASSLEGEGNQPQHF. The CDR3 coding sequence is TGTGCCAGCAGCTTAGAGGGGGAGGGGAATCAGCCCCAGCATTTT.

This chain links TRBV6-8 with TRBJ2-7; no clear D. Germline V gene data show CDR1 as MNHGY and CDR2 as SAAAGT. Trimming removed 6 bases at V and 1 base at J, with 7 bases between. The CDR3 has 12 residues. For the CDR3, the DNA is TGTGCCAGCAGGTCCGTTTCCTACGAGCAGTACTTC. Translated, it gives CASRSVSYEQYF.

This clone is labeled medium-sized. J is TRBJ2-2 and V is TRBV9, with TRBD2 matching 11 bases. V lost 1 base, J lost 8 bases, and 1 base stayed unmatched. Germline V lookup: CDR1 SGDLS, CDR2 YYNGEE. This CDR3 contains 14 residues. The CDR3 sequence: CASSVRLAGGELFF. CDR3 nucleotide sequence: TGTGCCAGCAGCGTAAGACTAGCGGGAGGGGAGCTGTTTTTT.

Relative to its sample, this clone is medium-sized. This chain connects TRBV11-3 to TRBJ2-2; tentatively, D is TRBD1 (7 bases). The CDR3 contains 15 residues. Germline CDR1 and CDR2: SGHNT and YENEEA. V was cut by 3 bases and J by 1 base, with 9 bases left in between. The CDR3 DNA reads TGTGCCAGCAGCTTGCAGGGGGGGAACACCGGGGAGCTGTTTTTT. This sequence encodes CASSLQGGNTGELFF.